This TCR beta chain was profiled in a study of CD8 T cells in Susac syndrome. Sequencing of TCR beta was carried out in blood CD8+ and CD4+ T cells. Germline CDR1 reads SGHDT; CDR2 reads YYEEEE. The V gene lost 0 bases and the J gene lost 7 bases, with 11 bases spanning the gap. This CDR3 spans 14 amino acids. cDNA came from about 0.46 to 1 ug RNA primed by random hexamers. Each CDR3 protein gets one entry after TCRdb re-called the immunoSEQ multiplex PCR reads with MiXCR. The repertoire includes 200,000 to 250,000 distinct CDR3 sequences, more than 85% of them detected once, and about 0.13% sits in the top ten.

This receptor was obtained from a human donor with multiple sclerosis. The chain uses TRBV5-6 and TRBJ1-5; a possible D gene is TRBD1 (6 bases). Material: CD8+ T cells from PBMCs. The CDR3 spells CASSLADSGQPQHF. Here the CDR3 DNA reads TGTGCCAGCAGCTTGGCGGACAGTGGCCAGCCCCAGCATTTT.